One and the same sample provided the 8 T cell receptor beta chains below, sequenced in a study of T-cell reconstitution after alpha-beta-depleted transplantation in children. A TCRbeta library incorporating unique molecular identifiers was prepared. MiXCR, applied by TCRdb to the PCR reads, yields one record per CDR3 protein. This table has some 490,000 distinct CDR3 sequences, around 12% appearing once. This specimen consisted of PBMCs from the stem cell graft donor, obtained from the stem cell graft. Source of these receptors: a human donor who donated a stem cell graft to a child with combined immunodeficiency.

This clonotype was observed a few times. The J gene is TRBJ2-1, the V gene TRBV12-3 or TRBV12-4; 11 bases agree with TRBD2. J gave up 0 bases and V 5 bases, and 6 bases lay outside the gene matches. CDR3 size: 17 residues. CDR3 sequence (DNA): TGTGCCAGCAGTACCGGACTAGCGGGCCTCTCCTACAATGAGCAGTTCTTC. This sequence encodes CASSTGLAGLSYNEQFF.

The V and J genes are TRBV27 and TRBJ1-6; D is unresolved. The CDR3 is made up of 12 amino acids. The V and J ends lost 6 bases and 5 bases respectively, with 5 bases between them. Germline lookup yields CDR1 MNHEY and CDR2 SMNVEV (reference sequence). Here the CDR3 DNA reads TGTGCCAGCAGGCTAAATAATTCACCCCTCCACTTT. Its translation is CASRLNNSPLHF.

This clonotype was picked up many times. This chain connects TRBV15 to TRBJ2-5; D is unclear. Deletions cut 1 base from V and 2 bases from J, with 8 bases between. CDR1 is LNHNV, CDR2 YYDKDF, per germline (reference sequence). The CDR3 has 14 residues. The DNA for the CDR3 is TGTGCCACCAGCAGAGGCCAGGATCAAGAGACCCAGTACTTC. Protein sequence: CATSRGQDQETQYF. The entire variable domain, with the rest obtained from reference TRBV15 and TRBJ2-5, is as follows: DAMVIQNPRYQVTQFGKPVTLSCSQTLNHNVMYWYQQKSSQAPKLLFHYYDKDFNNEADTPDNFQSRRPNTSFCFLDIRSPGLGDTAMYLCATSRGQDQETQYFGPGTRLLVL.

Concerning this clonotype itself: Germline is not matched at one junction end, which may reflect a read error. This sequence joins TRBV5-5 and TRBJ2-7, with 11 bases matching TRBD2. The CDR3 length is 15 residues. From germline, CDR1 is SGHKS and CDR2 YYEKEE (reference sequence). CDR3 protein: CAGSPGLAGPYEQYF. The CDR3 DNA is TGTGCCGGCAGCCCCGGACTAGCGGGCCCCTACGAGCAGTACTTC.

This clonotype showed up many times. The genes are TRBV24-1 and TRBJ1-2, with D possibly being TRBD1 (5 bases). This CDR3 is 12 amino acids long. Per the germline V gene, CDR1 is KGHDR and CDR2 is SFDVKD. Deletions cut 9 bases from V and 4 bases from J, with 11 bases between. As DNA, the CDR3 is TGTGCCACCCAAGACAGTAGCTATGGCTACACCTTC. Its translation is CATQDSSYGYTF.

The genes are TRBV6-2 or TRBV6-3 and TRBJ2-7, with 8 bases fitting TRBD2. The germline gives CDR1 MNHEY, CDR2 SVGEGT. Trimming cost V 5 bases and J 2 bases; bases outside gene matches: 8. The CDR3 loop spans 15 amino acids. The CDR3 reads CASSLLAGPAYEQYF. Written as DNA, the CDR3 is TGTGCCAGCAGTCTCTTAGCGGGACCAGCCTACGAGCAGTACTTC.

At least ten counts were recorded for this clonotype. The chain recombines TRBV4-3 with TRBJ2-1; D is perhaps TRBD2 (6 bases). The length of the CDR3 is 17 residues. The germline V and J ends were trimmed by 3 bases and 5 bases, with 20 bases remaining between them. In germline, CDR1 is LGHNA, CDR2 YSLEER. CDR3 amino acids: CASSQWVLARLNNEQFF. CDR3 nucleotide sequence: TGCGCCAGCAGCCAGTGGGTTCTAGCGAGGTTGAACAATGAGCAGTTCTTC.

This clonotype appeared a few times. CDR3 bases: TGTGCCCCGGAGGGTAGATTCAATGAGCAGTTCTTC. Residues: CAPEGRFNEQFF. The rearrangement uses TRBV24-1 and TRBJ2-1; D is possibly TRBD2 (6 bases). This CDR3 comprises 12 residues. Deletions cut 12 bases from V and 6 bases from J, with 14 bases between. Germline V gene sequence: CDR1 KGHDR, CDR2 SFDVKD.